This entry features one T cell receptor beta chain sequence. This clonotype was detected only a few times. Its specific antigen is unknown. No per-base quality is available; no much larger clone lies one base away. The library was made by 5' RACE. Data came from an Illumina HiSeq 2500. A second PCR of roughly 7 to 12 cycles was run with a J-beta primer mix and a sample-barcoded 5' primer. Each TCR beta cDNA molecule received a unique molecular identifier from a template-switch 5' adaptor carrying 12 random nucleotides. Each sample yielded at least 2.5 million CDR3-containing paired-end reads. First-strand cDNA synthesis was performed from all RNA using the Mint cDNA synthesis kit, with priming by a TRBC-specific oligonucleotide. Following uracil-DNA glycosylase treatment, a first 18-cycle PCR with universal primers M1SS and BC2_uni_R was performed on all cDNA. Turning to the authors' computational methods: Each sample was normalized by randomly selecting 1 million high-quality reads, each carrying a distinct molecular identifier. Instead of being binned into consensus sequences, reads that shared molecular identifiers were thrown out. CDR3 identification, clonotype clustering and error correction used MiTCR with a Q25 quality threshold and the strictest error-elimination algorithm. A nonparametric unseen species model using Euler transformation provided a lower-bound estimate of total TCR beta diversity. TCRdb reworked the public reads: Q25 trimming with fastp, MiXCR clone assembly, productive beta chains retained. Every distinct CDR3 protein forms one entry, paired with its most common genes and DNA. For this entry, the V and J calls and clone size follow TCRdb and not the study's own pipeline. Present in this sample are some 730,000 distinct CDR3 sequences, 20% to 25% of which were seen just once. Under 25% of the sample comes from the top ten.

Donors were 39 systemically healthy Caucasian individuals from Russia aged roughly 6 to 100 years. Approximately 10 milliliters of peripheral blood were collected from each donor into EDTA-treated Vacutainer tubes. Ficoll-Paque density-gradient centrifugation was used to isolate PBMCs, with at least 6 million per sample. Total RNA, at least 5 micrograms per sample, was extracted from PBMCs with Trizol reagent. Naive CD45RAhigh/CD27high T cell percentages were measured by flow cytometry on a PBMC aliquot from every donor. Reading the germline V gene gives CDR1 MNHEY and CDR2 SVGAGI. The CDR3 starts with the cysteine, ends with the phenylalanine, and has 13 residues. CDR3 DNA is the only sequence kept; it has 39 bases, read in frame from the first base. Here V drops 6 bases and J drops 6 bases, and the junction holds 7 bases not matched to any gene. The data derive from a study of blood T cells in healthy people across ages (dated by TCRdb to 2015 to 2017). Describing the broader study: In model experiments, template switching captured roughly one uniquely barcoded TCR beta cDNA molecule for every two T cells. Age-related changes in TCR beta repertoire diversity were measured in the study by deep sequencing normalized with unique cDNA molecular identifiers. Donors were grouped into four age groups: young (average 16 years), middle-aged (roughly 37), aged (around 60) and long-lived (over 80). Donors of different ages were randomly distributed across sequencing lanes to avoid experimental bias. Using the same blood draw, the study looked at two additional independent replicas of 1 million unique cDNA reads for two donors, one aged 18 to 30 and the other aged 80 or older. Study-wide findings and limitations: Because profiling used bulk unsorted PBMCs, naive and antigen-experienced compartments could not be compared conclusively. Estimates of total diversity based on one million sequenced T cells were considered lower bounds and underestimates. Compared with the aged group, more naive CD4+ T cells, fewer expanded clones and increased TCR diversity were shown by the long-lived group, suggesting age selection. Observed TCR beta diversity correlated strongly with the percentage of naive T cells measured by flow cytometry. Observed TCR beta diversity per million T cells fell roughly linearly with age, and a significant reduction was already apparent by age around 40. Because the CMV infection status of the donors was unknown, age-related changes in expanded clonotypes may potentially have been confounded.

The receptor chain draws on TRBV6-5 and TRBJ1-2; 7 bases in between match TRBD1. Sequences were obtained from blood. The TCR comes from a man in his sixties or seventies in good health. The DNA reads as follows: TGTGCCAGCAGGCGACAGGGAGGAAATGGCTACACCTTC. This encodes CASRRQGGNGYTF.